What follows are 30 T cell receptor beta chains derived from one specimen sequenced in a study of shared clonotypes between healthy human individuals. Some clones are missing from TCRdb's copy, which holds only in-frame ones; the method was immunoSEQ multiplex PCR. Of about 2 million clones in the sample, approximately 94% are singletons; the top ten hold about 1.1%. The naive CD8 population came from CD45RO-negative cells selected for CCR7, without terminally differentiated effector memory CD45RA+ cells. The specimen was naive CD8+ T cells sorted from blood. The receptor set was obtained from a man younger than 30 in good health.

The CDR3 DNA sequence: TGTGCCAGCAGTTTCGACAGGGGGCAGGATCAGCCCCAGCATTTT. This gives the protein CASSFDRGQDQPQHF. The V gene is TRBV27, the J gene TRBJ1-5, with TRBD1 matching over 10 bases. The germline CDR1 and CDR2 sequences are MNHEY and SMNVEV (reference sequence). Trimming cost V 3 bases and J 5 bases; bases outside gene matches: 4. CDR3 length equals 15 residues.

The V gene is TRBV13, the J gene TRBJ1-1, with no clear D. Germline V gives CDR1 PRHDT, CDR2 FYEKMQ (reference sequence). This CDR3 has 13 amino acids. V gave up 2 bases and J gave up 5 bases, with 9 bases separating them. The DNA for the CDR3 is TGTGCCAGCAGCTTACGACGGGGAACTGAAGCTTTCTTT. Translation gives CASSLRRGTEAFF.

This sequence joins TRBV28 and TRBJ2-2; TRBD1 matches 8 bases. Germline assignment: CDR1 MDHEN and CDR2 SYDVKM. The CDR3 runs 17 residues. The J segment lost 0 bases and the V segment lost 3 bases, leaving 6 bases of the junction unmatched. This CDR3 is CASSFYRGSANTGELFF. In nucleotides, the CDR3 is TGTGCCAGCAGTTTTTACAGGGGGTCTGCGAACACCGGGGAGCTGTTTTTT.

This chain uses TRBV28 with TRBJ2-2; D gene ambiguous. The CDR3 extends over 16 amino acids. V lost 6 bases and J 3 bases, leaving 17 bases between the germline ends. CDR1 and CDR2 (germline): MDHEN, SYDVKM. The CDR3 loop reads CASSFGSEPYTGELFF. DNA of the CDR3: TGTGCCAGCAGCTTCGGATCCGAACCCTACACCGGGGAGCTGTTTTTT. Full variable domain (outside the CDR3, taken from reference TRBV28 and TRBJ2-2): DVKVTQSSRYLVKRTGEKVFLECVQDMDHENMFWYRQDPGLGLRLIYFSYDVKMKEKGDIPEGYSVSREKKERFSLILESASTNQTSMYLCASSFGSEPYTGELFFGEGSRLTVL.

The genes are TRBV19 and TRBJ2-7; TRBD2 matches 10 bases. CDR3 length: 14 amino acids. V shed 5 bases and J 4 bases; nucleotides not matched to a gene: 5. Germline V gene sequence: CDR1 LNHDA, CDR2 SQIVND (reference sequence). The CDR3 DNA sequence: TGTGCCAGTAGTCCCCTAGCGGGAGTTTACGAGCAGTACTTC. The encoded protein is CASSPLAGVYEQYF.

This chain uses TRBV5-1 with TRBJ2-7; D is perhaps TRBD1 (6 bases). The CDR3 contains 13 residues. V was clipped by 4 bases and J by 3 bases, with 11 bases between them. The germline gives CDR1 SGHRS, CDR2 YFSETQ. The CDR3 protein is CASSPGHGYEQYF. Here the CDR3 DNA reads TGCGCCAGCAGCCCGGGACATGGCTACGAGCAGTACTTC. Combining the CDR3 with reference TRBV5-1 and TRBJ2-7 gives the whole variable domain KAGVTQTPRYLIKTRGQQVTLSCSPISGHRSVSWYQQTPGQGLQFLFEYFSETQRNKGNFPGRFSGRQFSNSRSEMNVSTLELGDSALYLCASSPGHGYEQYFGPGTRLTVT.

The DNA of the CDR3 is TGTGCCAGCAGCGTACCCAGTAGGGCGGAGCCCACCGGGGAGCTGTTTTTT. Translated: CASSVPSRAEPTGELFF. J is TRBJ2-2 and V is TRBV9; D ambiguous. The CDR3 is 17 amino acids. Germline loops: CDR1 SGDLS, CDR2 YYNGEE. Trimming left V 1 base short and J 4 bases short, with 17 bases between.

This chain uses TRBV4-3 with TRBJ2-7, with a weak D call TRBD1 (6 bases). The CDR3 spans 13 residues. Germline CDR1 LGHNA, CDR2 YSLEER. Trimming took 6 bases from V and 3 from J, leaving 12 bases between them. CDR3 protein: CASSQRQDYEQYF. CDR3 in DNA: TGCGCCAGCAGTCAAAGACAGGACTACGAGCAGTACTTC.

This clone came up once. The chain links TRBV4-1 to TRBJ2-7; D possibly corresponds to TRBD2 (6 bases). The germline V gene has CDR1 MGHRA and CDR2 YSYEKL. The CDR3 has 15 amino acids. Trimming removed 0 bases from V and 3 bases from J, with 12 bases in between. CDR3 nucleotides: TGCGCCAGCAGCCAAGAAGGGACTTCGTACTACGAGCAGTACTTC. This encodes CASSQEGTSYYEQYF.

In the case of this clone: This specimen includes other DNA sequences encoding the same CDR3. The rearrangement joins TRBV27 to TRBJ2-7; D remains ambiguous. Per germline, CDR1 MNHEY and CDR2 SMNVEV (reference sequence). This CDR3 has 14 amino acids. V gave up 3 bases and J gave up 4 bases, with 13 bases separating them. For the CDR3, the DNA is TGTGCCAGCAGTTTGAATCCCTACTCTTACGAGCAGTACTTC. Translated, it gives CASSLNPYSYEQYF.

Here the CDR3 reads CASRRGQETQYF. In DNA form, the CDR3 reads TGTGCCAGCAGGCGGGGCCAAGAGACCCAGTACTTC. The V and J genes are TRBV7-2 and TRBJ2-5; the D gene is possibly TRBD2 (6 bases). Germline CDR1 and CDR2: SGHTA and FQGNSA. Trimming removed 6 bases from V and 1 base from J, with 6 bases in between. The CDR3 consists of 12 residues.

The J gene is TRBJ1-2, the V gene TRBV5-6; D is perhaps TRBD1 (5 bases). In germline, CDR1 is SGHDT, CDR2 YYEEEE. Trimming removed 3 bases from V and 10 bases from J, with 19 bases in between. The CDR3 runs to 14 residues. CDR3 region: CASSSGGSPGDYTF. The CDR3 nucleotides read TGTGCCAGCAGCTCTGGGGGGTCCCCAGGTGACTACACCTTC.

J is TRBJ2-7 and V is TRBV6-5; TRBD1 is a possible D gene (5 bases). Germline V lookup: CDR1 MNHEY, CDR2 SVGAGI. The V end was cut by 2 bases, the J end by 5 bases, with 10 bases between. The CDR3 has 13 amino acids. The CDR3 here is CASSYVRAHEQYF. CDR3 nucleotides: TGTGCCAGCAGTTACGTCAGGGCTCACGAGCAGTACTTC.

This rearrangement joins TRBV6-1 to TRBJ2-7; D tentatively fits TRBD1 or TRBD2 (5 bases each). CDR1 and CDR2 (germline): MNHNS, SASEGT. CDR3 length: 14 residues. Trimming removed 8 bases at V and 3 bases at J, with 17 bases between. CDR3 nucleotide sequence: TGTGCCAGCGACCGACTTGGGACCGTCTACGAGCAGTACTTC. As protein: CASDRLGTVYEQYF.

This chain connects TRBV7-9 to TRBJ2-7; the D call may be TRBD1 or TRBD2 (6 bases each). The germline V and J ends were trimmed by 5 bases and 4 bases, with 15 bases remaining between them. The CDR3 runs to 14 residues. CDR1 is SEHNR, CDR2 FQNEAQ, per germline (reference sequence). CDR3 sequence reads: CASSPGDTKYEQYF. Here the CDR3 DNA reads TGTGCCAGCAGCCCGGGGGACACCAAATACGAGCAGTACTTC.

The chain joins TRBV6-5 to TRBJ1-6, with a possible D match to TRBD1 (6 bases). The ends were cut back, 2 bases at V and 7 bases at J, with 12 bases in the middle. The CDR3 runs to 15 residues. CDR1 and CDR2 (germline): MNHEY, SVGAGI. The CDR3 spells CASSYGGGSNSPLHF. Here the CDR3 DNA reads TGTGCCAGCAGTTACGGTGGGGGCTCCAATTCACCCCTCCACTTT.

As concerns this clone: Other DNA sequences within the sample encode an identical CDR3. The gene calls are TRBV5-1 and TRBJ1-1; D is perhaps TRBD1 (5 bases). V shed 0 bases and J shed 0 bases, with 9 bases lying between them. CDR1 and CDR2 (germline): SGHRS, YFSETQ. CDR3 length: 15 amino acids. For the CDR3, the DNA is TGCGCCAGCAGCTTGGATCAGGGAATGAACACTGAAGCTTTCTTT. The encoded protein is CASSLDQGMNTEAFF.

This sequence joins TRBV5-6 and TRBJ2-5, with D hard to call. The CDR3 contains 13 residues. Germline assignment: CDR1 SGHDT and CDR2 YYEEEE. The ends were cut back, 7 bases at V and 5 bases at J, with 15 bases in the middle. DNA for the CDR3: TGTGCCAGCTCGGACGCCAACCGGGAGACCCAGTACTTC. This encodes CASSDANRETQYF.

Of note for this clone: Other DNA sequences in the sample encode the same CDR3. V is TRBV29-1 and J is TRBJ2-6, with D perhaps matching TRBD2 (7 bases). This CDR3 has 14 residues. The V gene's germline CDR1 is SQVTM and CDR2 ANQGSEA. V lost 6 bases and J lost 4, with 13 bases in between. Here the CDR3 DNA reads TGCAGCGTCGACGGGGGGCCAGGGGCCAACGTCCTGACTTTC. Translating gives CSVDGGPGANVLTF. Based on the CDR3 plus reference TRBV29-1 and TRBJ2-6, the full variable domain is SAVISQKPSRDICQRGTSLTIQCQVDSQVTMMFWYRQQPGQSLTLIATANQGSEATYESGFVIDKFPISRPNLTFSTLTVSNMSPEDSSIYLCSVDGGPGANVLTFGAGSRLTVL.

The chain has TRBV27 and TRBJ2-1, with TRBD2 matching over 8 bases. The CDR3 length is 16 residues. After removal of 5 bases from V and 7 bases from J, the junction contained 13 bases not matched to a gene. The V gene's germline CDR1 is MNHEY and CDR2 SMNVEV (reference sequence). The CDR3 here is CASSPQGSGSGNEQFF. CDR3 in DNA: TGTGCCAGCAGTCCACAAGGGAGCGGGAGTGGAAATGAGCAGTTCTTC.

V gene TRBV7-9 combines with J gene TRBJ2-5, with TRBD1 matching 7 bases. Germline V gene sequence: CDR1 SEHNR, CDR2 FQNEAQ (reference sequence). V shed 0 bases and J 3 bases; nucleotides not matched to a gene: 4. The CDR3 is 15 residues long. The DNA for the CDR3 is TGTGCCAGCAGCTTAGCATGGGGGACAGAAGAGACCCAGTACTTC. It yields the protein CASSLAWGTEETQYF.

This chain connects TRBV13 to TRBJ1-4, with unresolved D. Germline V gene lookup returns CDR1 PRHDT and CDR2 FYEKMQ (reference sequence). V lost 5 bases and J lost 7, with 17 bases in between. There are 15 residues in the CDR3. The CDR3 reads CASSPRDFSGEKLFF. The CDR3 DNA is TGTGCCAGCAGCCCCCGGGATTTCTCTGGTGAAAAACTGTTTTTT.

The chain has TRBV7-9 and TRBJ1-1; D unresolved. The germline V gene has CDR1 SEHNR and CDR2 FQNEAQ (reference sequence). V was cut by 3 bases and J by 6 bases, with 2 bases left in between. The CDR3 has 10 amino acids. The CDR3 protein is CASSFSEAFF. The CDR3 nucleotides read TGTGCCAGCAGCTTTTCTGAAGCTTTCTTT.

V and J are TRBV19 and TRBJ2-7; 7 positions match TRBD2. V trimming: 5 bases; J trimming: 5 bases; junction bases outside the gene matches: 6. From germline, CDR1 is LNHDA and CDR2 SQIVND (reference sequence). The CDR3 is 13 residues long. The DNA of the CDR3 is TGTGCCAGTAGTGCCCAGGCGGGGGACGAGCAGTACTTC. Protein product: CASSAQAGDEQYF.

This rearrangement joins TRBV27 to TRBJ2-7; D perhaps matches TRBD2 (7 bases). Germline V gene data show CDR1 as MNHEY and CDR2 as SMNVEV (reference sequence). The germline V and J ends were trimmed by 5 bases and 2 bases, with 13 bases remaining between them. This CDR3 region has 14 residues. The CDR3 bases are TGTGCCAGCAGTGCGGGGGCGGGAGCCTACGAGCAGTACTTC. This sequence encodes CASSAGAGAYEQYF.

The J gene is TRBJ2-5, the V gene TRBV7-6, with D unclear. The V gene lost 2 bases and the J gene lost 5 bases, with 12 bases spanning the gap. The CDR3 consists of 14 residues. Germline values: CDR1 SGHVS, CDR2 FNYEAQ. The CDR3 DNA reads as TGTGCCAGCAGCTTATATACCTCGGGTGAGACCCAGTACTTC. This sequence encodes CASSLYTSGETQYF.

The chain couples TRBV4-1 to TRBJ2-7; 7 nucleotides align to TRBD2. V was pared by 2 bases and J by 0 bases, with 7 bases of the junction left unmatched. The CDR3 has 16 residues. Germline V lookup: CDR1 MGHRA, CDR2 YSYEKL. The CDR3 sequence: CASSQPSLAYSYEQYF. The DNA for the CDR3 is TGCGCCAGCAGCCAACCCTCACTAGCGTACTCCTACGAGCAGTACTTC.

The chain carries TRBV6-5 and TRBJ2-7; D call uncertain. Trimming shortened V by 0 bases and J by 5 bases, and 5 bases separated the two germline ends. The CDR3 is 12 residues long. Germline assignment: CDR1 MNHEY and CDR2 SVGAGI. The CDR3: CASSYSENEQYF. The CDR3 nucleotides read TGTGCCAGCAGTTACTCGGAGAACGAGCAGTACTTC.

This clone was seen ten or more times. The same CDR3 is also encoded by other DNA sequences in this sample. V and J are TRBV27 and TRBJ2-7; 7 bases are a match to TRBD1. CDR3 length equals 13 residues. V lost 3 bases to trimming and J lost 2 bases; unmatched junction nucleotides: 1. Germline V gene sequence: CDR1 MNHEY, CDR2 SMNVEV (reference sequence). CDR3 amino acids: CASSFQGAYEQYF. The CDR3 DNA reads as TGTGCCAGCAGTTTTCAGGGGGCCTACGAGCAGTACTTC.

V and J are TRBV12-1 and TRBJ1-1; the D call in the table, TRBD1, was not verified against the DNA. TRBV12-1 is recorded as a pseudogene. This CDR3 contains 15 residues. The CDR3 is CASSPGTGRDTEAFF. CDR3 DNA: TGTGCCAGCAGCCCGGGGACAGGGAGGGACACTGAAGCTTTCTTT.